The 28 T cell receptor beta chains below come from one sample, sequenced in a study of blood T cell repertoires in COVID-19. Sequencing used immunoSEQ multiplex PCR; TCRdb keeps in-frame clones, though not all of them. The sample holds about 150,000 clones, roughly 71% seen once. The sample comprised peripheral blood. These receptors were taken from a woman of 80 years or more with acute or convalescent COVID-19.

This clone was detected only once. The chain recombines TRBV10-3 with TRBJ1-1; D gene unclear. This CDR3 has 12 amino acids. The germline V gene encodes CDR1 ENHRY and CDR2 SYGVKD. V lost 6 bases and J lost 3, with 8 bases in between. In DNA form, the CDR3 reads TGTGCCATCAGCCCTGGAGACACTGAAGCTTTCTTT. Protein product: CAISPGDTEAFF.

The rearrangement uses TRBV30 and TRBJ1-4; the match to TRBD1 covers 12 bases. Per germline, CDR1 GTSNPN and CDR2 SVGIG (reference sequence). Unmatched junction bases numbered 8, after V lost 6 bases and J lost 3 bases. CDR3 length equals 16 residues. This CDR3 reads CACTGTGGLANEKLFF. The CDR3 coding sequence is TGTGCCTGCACAGGGACAGGGGGCCTGGCTAATGAAAAACTGTTTTTT.

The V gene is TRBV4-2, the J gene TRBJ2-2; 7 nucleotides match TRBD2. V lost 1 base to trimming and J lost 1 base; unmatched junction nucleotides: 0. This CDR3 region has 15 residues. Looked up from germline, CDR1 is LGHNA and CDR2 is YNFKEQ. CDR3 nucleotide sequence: TGTGCCAGCAGCCAAGGCGGGGGGAACACCGGGGAGCTGTTTTTT. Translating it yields CASSQGGGNTGELFF.

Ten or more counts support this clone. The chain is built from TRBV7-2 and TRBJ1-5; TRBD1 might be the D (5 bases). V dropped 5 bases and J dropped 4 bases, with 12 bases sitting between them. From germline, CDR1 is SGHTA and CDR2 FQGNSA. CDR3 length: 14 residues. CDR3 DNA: TGTGCCAGCAGCCCAGGGAACCCAAATCAGCCCCAGCATTTT. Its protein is CASSPGNPNQPQHF.

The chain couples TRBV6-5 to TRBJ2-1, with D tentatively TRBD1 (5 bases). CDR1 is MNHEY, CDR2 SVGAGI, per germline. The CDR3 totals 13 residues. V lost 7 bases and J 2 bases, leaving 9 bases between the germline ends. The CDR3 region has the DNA TGTGCCAGCAAGAGACAGACCTACAATGAGCAGTTCTTC. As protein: CASKRQTYNEQFF.

In nucleotides, the CDR3 is TGTGCCAGCAGCGGACAGGGCGTCGGGGAGCTGTTTTTT. It codes for CASSGQGVGELFF. The chain employs TRBV28 and TRBJ2-2; 8 bases agree with TRBD1. CDR1 is MDHEN and CDR2 is SYDVKM in the germline V gene. CDR3 length: 13 residues. Trimming took 6 bases from V and 7 from J; bases not matched to a gene: 4.

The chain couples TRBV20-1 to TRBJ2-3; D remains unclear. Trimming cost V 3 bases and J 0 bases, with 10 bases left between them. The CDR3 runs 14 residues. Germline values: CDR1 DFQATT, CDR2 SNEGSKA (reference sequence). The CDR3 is CSASPARSTDTQYF. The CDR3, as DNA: TGCAGTGCTAGTCCCGCCAGGAGCACAGATACGCAGTATTTT.

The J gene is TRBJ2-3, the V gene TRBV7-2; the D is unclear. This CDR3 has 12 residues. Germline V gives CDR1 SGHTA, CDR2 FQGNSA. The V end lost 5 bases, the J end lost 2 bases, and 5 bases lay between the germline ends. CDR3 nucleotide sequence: TGTGCCAGCAGCCCTACCACAGATACGCAGTATTTT. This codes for CASSPTTDTQYF.

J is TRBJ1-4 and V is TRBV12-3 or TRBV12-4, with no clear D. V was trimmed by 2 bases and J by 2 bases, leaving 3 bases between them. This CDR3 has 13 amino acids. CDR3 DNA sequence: TGTGCCAGCAGTTTACAGACTAATGAAAAACTGTTTTTT. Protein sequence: CASSLQTNEKLFF.

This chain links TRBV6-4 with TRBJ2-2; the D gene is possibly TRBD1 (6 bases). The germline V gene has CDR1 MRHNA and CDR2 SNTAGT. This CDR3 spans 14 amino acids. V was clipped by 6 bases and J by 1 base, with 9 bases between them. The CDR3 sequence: CASRQGWNTGELFF. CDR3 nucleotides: TGTGCCAGCAGGCAGGGGTGGAACACCGGGGAGCTGTTTTTT.

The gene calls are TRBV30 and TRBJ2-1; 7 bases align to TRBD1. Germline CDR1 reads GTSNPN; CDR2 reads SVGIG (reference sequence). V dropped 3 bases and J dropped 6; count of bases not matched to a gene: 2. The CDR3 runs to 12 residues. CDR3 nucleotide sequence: TGTGCCTGGAGCGGACAGGTCAATGAGCAGTTCTTC. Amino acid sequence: CAWSGQVNEQFF.

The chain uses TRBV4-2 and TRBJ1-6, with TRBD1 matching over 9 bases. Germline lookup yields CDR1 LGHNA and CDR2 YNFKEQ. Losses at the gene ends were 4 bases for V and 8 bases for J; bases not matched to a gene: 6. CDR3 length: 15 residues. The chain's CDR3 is CASSPGDRADSPLHF. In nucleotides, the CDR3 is TGTGCCAGCAGCCCTGGGGACAGGGCGGATTCACCCCTCCACTTT.

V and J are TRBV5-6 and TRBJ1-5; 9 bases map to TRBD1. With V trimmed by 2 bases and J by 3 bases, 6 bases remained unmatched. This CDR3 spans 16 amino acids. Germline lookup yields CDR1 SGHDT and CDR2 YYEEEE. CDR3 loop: CASSFSRDRANQPQHF. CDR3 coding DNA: TGTGCCAGCAGCTTTTCTCGGGACAGGGCCAATCAGCCCCAGCATTTT.

Written as DNA, the CDR3 is TGTGCCAGCAGTTCCATGGGAGGCAGGGGGTGGGATTCACCCCTCCACTTT. This translates into CASSSMGGRGWDSPLHF. The chain joins TRBV25-1 to TRBJ1-6; 7 bases are a match to TRBD1. The CDR3 spans 17 residues. CDR1 is MGHDK and CDR2 is SYGVNS in the germline V gene. Trimming took 5 bases from V and 8 from J; bases not matched to a gene: 15.

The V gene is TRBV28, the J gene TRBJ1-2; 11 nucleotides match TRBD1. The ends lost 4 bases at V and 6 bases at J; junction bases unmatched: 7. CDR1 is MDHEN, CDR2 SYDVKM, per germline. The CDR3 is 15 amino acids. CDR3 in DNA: TGTGCCAGCAGTTCTACCGGACAGGGGGCACATGGCTACACCTTC. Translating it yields CASSSTGQGAHGYTF.

The CDR3 nucleotides read TGTGCCAGCAGCCGCGGAGCTAGCGAGGCTTACGAGCAGTACTTC. Translated, it gives CASSRGASEAYEQYF. The chain recombines TRBV7-9 with TRBJ2-7; maybe TRBD2 (6 bases). V lost 5 bases, J lost 4 bases, and 18 bases lay in between. Germline V CDR1 and CDR2: SEHNR, FQNEAQ (reference sequence). CDR3 size: 15 residues.

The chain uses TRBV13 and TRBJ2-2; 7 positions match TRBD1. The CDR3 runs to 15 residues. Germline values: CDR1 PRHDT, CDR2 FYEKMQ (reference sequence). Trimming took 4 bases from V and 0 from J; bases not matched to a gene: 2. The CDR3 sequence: CASSSGTANTGELFF. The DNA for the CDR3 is TGTGCCAGCAGCTCCGGGACAGCGAACACCGGGGAGCTGTTTTTT.

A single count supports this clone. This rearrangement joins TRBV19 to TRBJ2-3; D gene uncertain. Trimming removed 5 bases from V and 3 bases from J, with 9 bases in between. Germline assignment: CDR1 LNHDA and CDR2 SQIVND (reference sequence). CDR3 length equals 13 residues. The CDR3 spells CASSSRITDTQYF. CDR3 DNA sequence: TGTGCCAGTAGTTCTAGAATTACAGATACGCAGTATTTT. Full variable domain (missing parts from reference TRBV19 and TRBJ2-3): DGGITQSPKYLFRKEGQNVTLSCEQNLNHDAMYWYRQDPGQGLRLIYYSQIVNDFQKGDIAEGYSVSREKKESFPLTVTSAQKNPTAFYLCASSSRITDTQYFGPGTRLTVL.

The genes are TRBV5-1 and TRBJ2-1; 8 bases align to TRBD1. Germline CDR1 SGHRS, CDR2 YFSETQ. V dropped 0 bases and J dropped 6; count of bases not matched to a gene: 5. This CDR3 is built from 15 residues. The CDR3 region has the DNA TGCGCCAGCAGCTTGGGGACAGGGTTGCGCAATGAGCAGTTCTTC. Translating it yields CASSLGTGLRNEQFF. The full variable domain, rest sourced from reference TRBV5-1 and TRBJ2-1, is KAGVTQTPRYLIKTRGQQVTLSCSPISGHRSVSWYQQTPGQGLQFLFEYFSETQRNKGNFPGRFSGRQFSNSRSEMNVSTLELGDSALYLCASSLGTGLRNEQFFGPGTRLTVL.

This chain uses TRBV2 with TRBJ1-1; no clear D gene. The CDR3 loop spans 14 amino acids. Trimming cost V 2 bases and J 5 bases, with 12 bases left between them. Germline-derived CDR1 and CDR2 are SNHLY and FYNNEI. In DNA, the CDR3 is TGTGCCAGCAGTGAACATTTGGTAGTTACTGAAGCTTTCTTT. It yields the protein CASSEHLVVTEAFF. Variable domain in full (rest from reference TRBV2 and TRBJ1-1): EPEVTQTPSHQVTQMGQEVILRCVPISNHLYFYWYRQILGQKVEFLVSFYNNEISEKSEIFDDQFSVERPDGSNFTLKIRSTKLEDSAMYFCASSEHLVVTEAFFGQGTRLTVV.

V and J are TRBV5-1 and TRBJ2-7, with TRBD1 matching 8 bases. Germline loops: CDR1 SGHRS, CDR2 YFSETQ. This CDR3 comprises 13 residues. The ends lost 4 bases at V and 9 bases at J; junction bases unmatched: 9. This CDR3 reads CASSLGQGEPQYF. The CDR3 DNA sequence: TGCGCCAGCAGCCTTGGACAGGGTGAGCCGCAGTACTTC.

The CDR3 DNA follows: TGTGCCAGTAGACCGGGACAGGGGTATGGCTACACCTTC. Protein sequence: CASRPGQGYGYTF. The chain has TRBV19 and TRBJ1-2; 10 bases match TRBD1. There are 13 residues in the CDR3. With 6 bases clipped from V and 5 bases from J, the junction kept 3 bases outside the gene matches. Germline assignment: CDR1 LNHDA and CDR2 SQIVND (reference sequence).

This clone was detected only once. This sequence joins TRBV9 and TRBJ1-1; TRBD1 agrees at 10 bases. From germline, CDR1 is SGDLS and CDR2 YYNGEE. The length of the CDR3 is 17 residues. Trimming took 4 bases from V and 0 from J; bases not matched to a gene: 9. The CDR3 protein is CASSLRDRGYMNTEAFF. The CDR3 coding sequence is TGTGCCAGCAGCCTCCGGGACAGGGGTTATATGAACACTGAAGCTTTCTTT.

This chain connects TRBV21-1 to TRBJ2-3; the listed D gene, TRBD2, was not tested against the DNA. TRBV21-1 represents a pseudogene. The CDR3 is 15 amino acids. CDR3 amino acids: CANRGLAGAKDTQYF. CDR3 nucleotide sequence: TGTGCCAACAGAGGTCTAGCGGGAGCGAAGGATACGCAGTATTTT.

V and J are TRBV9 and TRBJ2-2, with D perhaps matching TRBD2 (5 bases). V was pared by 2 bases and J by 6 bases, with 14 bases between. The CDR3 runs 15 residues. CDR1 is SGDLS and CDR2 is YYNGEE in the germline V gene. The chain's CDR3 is CASSVQAARAGELFF. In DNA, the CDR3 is TGTGCCAGCAGCGTGCAAGCGGCGAGGGCCGGGGAGCTGTTTTTT.

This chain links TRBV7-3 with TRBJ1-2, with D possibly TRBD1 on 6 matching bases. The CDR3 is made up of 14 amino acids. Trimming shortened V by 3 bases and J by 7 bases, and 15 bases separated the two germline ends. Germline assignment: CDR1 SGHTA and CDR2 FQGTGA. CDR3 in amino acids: CASSFGQRSSGYTF. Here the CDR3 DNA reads TGTGCCAGCAGCTTCGGACAGAGGAGTAGTGGCTACACCTTC.

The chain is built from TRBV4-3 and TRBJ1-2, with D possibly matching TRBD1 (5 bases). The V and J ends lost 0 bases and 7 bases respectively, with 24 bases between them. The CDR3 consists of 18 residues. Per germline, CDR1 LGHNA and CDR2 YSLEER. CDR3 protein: CASSQDQIGYAGPRGYTF. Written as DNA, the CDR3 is TGCGCCAGCAGCCAAGACCAAATAGGGTACGCAGGGCCTCGTGGCTACACCTTC.

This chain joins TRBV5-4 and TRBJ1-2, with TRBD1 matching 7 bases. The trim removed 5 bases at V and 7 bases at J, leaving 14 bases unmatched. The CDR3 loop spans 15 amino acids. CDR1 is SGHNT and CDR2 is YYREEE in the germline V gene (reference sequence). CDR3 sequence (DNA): TGTGCCAGCAGTTTTGGAGGAAACAGGGGAGGTGGCTACACCTTC. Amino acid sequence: CASSFGGNRGGGYTF.